This paragraph covers one T cell receptor (beta chain) sequence. The trim removed 4 bases at V and 5 bases at J, leaving 8 bases unmatched. The CDR3 covers 17 residues. Germline V CDR1 and CDR2: LGHNA, YNFKEQ. The source of the sample is a study of blood T cell repertoires in COVID-19. Across the whole study: T cells, B-cell-depleted T cells, or PBMCs provided the cDNA or gDNA that served as material.

Libraries were prepared by immunoSEQ multiplex PCR; TCRdb keeps only in-frame clonotypes and omits some of them. In the table there are about 270,000 clones, around 88% of which are singletons. V is TRBV4-2 and J is TRBJ2-3; 14 bases line up with TRBD2. Sequenced sample: peripheral blood. The sequence came from a woman aged 70-85 years with COVID-19, enrolled during active disease. The CDR3, as DNA: TGTGCCAGCAGCCTTGGACTAGCGGGGGGTCCTCTAGATACGCAGTATTTT. This translates into CASSLGLAGGPLDTQYF.